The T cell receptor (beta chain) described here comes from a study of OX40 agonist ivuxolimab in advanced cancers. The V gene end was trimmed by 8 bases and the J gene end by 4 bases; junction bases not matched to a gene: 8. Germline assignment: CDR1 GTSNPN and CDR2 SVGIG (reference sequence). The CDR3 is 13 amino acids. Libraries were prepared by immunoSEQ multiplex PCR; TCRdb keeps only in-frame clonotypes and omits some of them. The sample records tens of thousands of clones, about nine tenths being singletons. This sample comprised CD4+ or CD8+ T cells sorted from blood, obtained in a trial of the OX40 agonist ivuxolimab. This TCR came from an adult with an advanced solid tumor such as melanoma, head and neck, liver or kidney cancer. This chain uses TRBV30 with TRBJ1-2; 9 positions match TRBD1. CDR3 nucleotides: TGTGCCGGGGGACAGGGCTTGGGCTATGGCTACACCTTC. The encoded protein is CAGGQGLGYGYTF.